These 26 T cell receptor beta chains were all obtained from the same sample, sequenced in a study of T cell responses to AZD1222 COVID-19 vaccine. The assay was immunoSEQ multiplex PCR, and TCRdb's table has in-frame clones only and misses some. The sample consists of about 150,000 clones, around 93% of them appearing once. The sequencing here drew on peripheral blood, taken 28 days after the second AZD1222 dose. The receptors stem from an adult who received the AZD1222 COVID-19 vaccine.

The chain employs TRBV4-3 and TRBJ2-7, with D possibly being TRBD2 (5 bases). Germline assignment: CDR1 LGHNA and CDR2 YSLEER. V shed 4 bases and J shed 0 bases, with 7 bases lying between them. This CDR3 contains 13 residues. The CDR3 sequence is CASSRGSSYEQYF. The CDR3 nucleotides read TGCGCCAGCAGCCGCGGGTCCTCCTACGAGCAGTACTTC.

This sequence joins TRBV20-1 and TRBJ1-1; no definite D call. This CDR3 comprises 11 residues. V lost 6 bases and J lost 2, with 7 bases in between. In germline, CDR1 is DFQATT, CDR2 SNEGSKA (reference sequence). The CDR3 loop is CSARQNTEAFF. The CDR3 DNA reads as TGCAGTGCAAGACAAAACACTGAAGCTTTCTTT.

The chain is built from TRBV3-1 (or the pseudogene TRBV3-2) and TRBJ1-5, with 10 positions matching TRBD1. V lost 0 bases, J lost 6 bases, and 8 bases stayed unmatched. The CDR3 runs to 17 residues. CDR1 is LGHDT, CDR2 YNNKEL, per germline (reference sequence). The CDR3 DNA reads TGTGCCAGCAGCCAAGATTCCCGGACAGGGGGGATTCAGCCCCAGCATTTT. It encodes CASSQDSRTGGIQPQHF.

The chain is built from TRBV28 and TRBJ2-2, with D perhaps TRBD2 (6 bases). Trimming took 3 bases from V and 1 from J, leaving 6 bases between them. The CDR3 is 14 amino acids. Germline CDR1 reads MDHEN; CDR2 reads SYDVKM. The DNA for the CDR3 is TGTGCCAGCAGTTTCGGGGGGAACACCGGGGAGCTGTTTTTT. Translated, it gives CASSFGGNTGELFF.

The chain combines TRBV5-8 with TRBJ1-1; D might be TRBD1 (5 bases). The germline V and J ends were trimmed by 4 bases and 4 bases, with 17 bases remaining between them. The V gene's germline CDR1 is SGHTS and CDR2 YDEGEE. The CDR3 has 15 residues. CDR3 DNA: TGTGCCAGCAGCCCCAGAGGGGTTAGGAGCACTGAAGCTTTCTTT. Its protein product is CASSPRGVRSTEAFF. Full variable domain (missing parts from reference TRBV5-8 and TRBJ1-1): EAGVTQSPTHLIKTRGQQATLRCSPISGHTSVYWYQQALGLGLQFLLWYDEGEERNRGNFPPRFSGRQFPNYSSELNVNALELEDSALYLCASSPRGVRSTEAFFGQGTRLTVV.

V gene TRBV18 combines with J gene TRBJ2-3; TRBD2 agrees at 8 bases. CDR1 and CDR2 from the germline V gene are KGHSH and LQKENI. The ends lost 2 bases at V and 6 bases at J; junction bases unmatched: 4. The CDR3 length is 14 residues. The DNA for the CDR3 is TGTGCCAGCTCACCAGGGCGGGAGGCCGATACGCAGTATTTT. This translates into CASSPGREADTQYF.

This sequence joins TRBV5-1 and TRBJ2-5, with 13 bases fitting TRBD2. Germline V gives CDR1 SGHRS, CDR2 YFSETQ. The CDR3 length is 16 residues. After removal of 4 bases from V and 8 bases from J, the junction contained 11 bases not matched to a gene. The chain's CDR3 is CASSLRTSGSRDTQYF. CDR3 sequence (DNA): TGCGCCAGCAGCCTCCGGACTAGCGGGAGTAGGGATACCCAGTACTTC.

The chain joins TRBV18 to TRBJ1-5; tentatively, D is TRBD1 (6 bases). The CDR3 extends over 15 amino acids. The germline gives CDR1 KGHSH, CDR2 LQKENI. V was trimmed by 3 bases and J by 0 bases, leaving 9 bases between them. The CDR3 DNA follows: TGTGCCAGCTCACCCGGACAGAATAGCAATCAGCCCCAGCATTTT. Translation: CASSPGQNSNQPQHF.

The chain couples TRBV28 to TRBJ1-2, with 7 bases that match TRBD1. The germline V gene has CDR1 MDHEN and CDR2 SYDVKM. The CDR3 contains 13 residues. V was pared by 2 bases and J by 8 bases, with 5 bases of the junction left unmatched. This chain's CDR3 is CASSLPQGDGYTF. In nucleotides, the CDR3 is TGTGCCAGCAGTTTACCGCAGGGGGACGGCTACACCTTC.

This chain links TRBV28 with TRBJ1-2; tentative D call: TRBD1 (6 bases). Trimming took 3 bases from V and 4 from J, leaving 12 bases between them. The V gene's germline CDR1 is MDHEN and CDR2 SYDVKM. This CDR3 contains 14 residues. The CDR3 protein is CASSLVRGIYGYTF. The CDR3 DNA is TGTGCCAGCAGTTTGGTCAGGGGCATCTATGGCTACACCTTC.

This rearrangement joins TRBV6-1 to TRBJ2-7; no reliable D call. V was pared by 2 bases and J by 2 bases, with 10 bases between. This CDR3 has 14 amino acids. The germline CDR1 and CDR2 sequences are MNHNS and SASEGT. CDR3 DNA: TGTGCCAGCAGTGAAACCATCCCAGCCTACGAGCAGTACTTC. Its translation is CASSETIPAYEQYF.

V and J are TRBV4-2 and TRBJ2-5; 9 bases map to TRBD2. Trimming took 1 base from V and 2 from J; bases not matched to a gene: 5. The CDR3 covers 16 residues. CDR1 LGHNA and CDR2 YNFKEQ come from the germline V gene. The CDR3 DNA is TGTGCCAGCAGCCAAGGTCCCCTAGCGGGACAAGAGACCCAGTACTTC. Encoded protein: CASSQGPLAGQETQYF.

The chain combines TRBV5-1 with TRBJ1-1; TRBD1 aligns across 8 bases. Trimming cost V 1 base and J 5 bases; bases outside gene matches: 4. The CDR3 sequence is 14 residues long. The germline gives CDR1 SGHRS, CDR2 YFSETQ. The CDR3 is CASSLRGQGTEAFF. The CDR3 DNA is TGCGCCAGCAGCTTGAGAGGACAGGGAACTGAAGCTTTCTTT.

This rearrangement joins TRBV4-2 to TRBJ2-7; TRBD2 matches 10 bases. Per germline, CDR1 LGHNA and CDR2 YNFKEQ. The V segment lost 1 base and the J segment 2 bases; nucleotides outside the gene matches: 2. The CDR3 spans 15 residues. The CDR3 protein is CASSQGTSGAYEQYF. In nucleotides, the CDR3 is TGTGCCAGCAGCCAAGGGACTAGCGGAGCCTACGAGCAGTACTTC.

This chain joins TRBV10-3 and TRBJ1-6; the D is unclear. The germline CDR1 and CDR2 sequences are ENHRY and SYGVKD. Deletions cut 4 bases from V and 3 bases from J, with 16 bases between. The CDR3 loop spans 17 amino acids. CDR3 bases: TGTGCCATCAGTGGGCAGGTACACCCTATCTATAATTCACCCCTCCACTTT. It is translated as CAISGQVHPIYNSPLHF.

The genes are TRBV7-2 and TRBJ1-5, with 8 bases lining up with TRBD1. This CDR3 has 13 residues. The V and J ends lost 5 bases and 5 bases, in that order; junction bases with no gene match: 2. The germline V gene encodes CDR1 SGHTA and CDR2 FQGNSA. The CDR3 here is CASSNRGYQPQHF. CDR3 coding DNA: TGTGCCAGCAGCAACAGGGGGTATCAGCCCCAGCATTTT.

The CDR3 coding sequence is TGTGCCAGCAGTTTAAACAGCTTCGGGGAGCTGTTTTTT. It yields the protein CASSLNSFGELFF. The chain links TRBV12-3 or TRBV12-4 to TRBJ2-2, with D hard to call. The CDR3 is made up of 13 amino acids. Trimming took off 2 bases at V and 7 bases at J, with 8 bases between the two ends.

The chain recombines TRBV7-8 with TRBJ1-5; the D gene is possibly TRBD1 (5 bases). The CDR3 extends over 15 amino acids. Looked up from germline, CDR1 is SGHVS and CDR2 is FQNEAQ. V lost 2 bases to trimming and J lost 2 bases, with 10 bases between them. CDR3 nucleotides: TGTGCCAGCAGCTTAACGACAGCCCGCAATCAGCCCCAGCATTTT. This codes for CASSLTTARNQPQHF.

The chain joins TRBV28 to TRBJ2-7, with a possible D match to TRBD2 (5 bases). In germline, CDR1 is MDHEN, CDR2 SYDVKM. Between the trimmed V and J ends, which lost 2 bases and 4 bases, there was a span of 15 bases. CDR3 length: 15 amino acids. CDR3 in DNA: TGTGCCAGCAGTTTAGAAGAGGAGGCTCAATACGAGCAGTACTTC. Protein product: CASSLEEEAQYEQYF.

This rearrangement joins TRBV5-4 to TRBJ2-7; tentatively, D is TRBD1 (5 bases). Germline CDR1 and CDR2: SGHNT and YYREEE (reference sequence). Trimming pared 4 bases from V and 0 bases from J, leaving 17 bases between. This CDR3 spans 16 amino acids. DNA for the CDR3: TGTGCCAGCAGCCTGATTGGACAAGGAATCTCCTACGAGCAGTACTTC. Protein: CASSLIGQGISYEQYF.

V gene TRBV27 combines with J gene TRBJ1-2; D uncertain. This CDR3 has 13 residues. The germline V gene encodes CDR1 MNHEY and CDR2 SMNVEV (reference sequence). The V end was cut by 2 bases, the J end by 4 bases, with 8 bases between. DNA for the CDR3: TGTGCCAGCAGTTTAGGGCGGACCTATGGCTACACCTTC. Translation: CASSLGRTYGYTF.

This chain's CDR3 is CASHLAGVLSYNEQFF. CDR3 sequence (DNA): TGTGCCAGTCACCTAGCGGGAGTCCTATCCTACAATGAGCAGTTCTTC. The genes are TRBV28 and TRBJ2-1; 10 bases agree with TRBD2. This CDR3 has 16 amino acids. V trimming: 9 bases; J trimming: 1 base; junction bases outside the gene matches: 9. CDR1 MDHEN and CDR2 SYDVKM come from the germline V gene.

The CDR3, as DNA: TGTGCCAGCAGTTTACAGCGCTATGGCTACACCTTC. This sequence encodes CASSLQRYGYTF. V gene TRBV28 combines with J gene TRBJ1-2; no firm D call. V lost 2 bases, J lost 4 bases, and 5 bases lay in between. This CDR3 contains 12 residues. The germline gives CDR1 MDHEN, CDR2 SYDVKM.

The rearrangement joins TRBV29-1 to TRBJ2-2; 9 bases agree with TRBD1. Germline CDR1 reads SQVTM; CDR2 reads ANQGSEA. The trim removed 3 bases at V and 0 bases at J, leaving 5 bases unmatched. This CDR3 has 16 residues. The CDR3 nucleotides are TGCAGCGTTGAGGACAGGGGTTCGGCGAACACCGGGGAGCTGTTTTTT. As protein: CSVEDRGSANTGELFF.

This clone has just a few counts. The chain combines TRBV6-1 with TRBJ2-2; no clear D gene. CDR3 length: 14 residues. Germline assignment: CDR1 MNHNS and CDR2 SASEGT. The V and J ends lost 1 base and 3 bases respectively, with 6 bases between them. CDR3 sequence: CASSEGTDTGELFF. The CDR3 DNA is TGTGCCAGCAGTGAAGGGACGGACACCGGGGAGCTGTTTTTT.

The V gene is TRBV5-1, the J gene TRBJ2-1, with 9 nucleotides matching TRBD1. The CDR3 is 14 residues long. V was pared by 5 bases and J by 7 bases, with 7 bases of the junction left unmatched. Germline values: CDR1 SGHRS, CDR2 YFSETQ. CDR3 DNA: TGCGCCAGCAGTCCTGACAGGGGGATGAATGAGCAGTTCTTC. Translated: CASSPDRGMNEQFF.